This paragraph covers one T cell receptor beta chain sequence. Its antigen remains unidentified. Unmatched junction bases numbered 13, after V lost 0 bases and J lost 5 bases. Germline CDR1 is MNHNS and CDR2 is SASEGT. CDR3 length: 18 residues. The data were obtained in a study of PD-1 blockade in classical Hodgkin lymphoma. Every patient experienced relapse after autologous stem cell transplantation, and brentuximab vedotin exposure varied. Study-level findings and limits: Relative to healthy donors, newly diagnosed patients reportedly had lower baseline TCR diversity, which was reported as lower still in relapsed/refractory patients.

The protocol was immunoSEQ multiplex PCR, while the TCRdb copy is restricted to in-frame clones and leaves out a portion. The table has around 100,000 clones, more than 85% seen once. This material consisted of peripheral blood mononuclear cells (PBMCs), taken before the second cycle of nivolumab. This chain joins TRBV6-1 and TRBJ2-1; 7 bases agree with TRBD2. The sequence was collected from a human donor with classical Hodgkin lymphoma. This CDR3 is CASSEALPETSYHNEQFF. DNA of the CDR3: TGTGCCAGCAGTGAAGCGCTTCCTGAGACTAGCTATCACAATGAGCAGTTCTTC.